Listed here is a single T cell receptor (beta chain). These data come from a study of blood T cell repertoires in COVID-19. Study context: The samples span acute and convalescent COVID-19 from the United States, Italy and Spain. The cDNA or gDNA used as material had been derived from T cells, B-cell-depleted T cells, or PBMCs.

The V gene end was trimmed by 4 bases and the J gene end by 2 bases; junction bases not matched to a gene: 1. Per germline, CDR1 SNHLY and CDR2 FYNNEI. CDR3 length equals 13 residues. Study processing details: Reference gene primer amplification yielded estimated nucleated cell counts. TCRdb's copy holds only in-frame clones and misses some; the assay was immunoSEQ multiplex PCR. That table is the source of V, J and clone size, and D and trimming were worked out from the DNA. Of around 100,000 clones in the sample, about 90% were seen once. This sequence joins TRBV2 and TRBJ2-7; TRBD2 aligns across 8 bases. The receptor was isolated from a human donor in a cohort sampled during active COVID-19. Sequencing input: peripheral blood. CDR3 bases: TGTGCCAGCAGTGCGGGGGGGCCCTACGAGCAGTACTTC. Protein product: CASSAGGPYEQYF.